This TCR beta chain came from a study of blood T cell repertoires in COVID-19. Study information: Both acute and convalescent COVID-19 samples were obtained from the United States, Italy and Spain. Nucleic acid was either cDNA or gDNA, and it came from T cells, B-cell-depleted T cells, or PBMCs.

This CDR3 is built from 16 residues. Per the germline V gene, CDR1 is KGHSH and CDR2 is LQKENI. V shed 2 bases and J shed 0 bases, with 12 bases lying between them. In the original processing: From reference gene primer amplification, estimates of nucleated cell counts were derived. The data were produced by immunoSEQ multiplex PCR, yet TCRdb's version contains in-frame clones alone and is incomplete. V and J calls and clone size are as listed in that table; D and trimming were resolved from the DNA. The sample holds 85,000 to 130,000 clones, over 85% seen once. This sequence was found in a man in his 70s with acute or convalescent COVID-19. The sample consisted of peripheral blood. The rearrangement links TRBV18 to TRBJ2-3; D perhaps matches TRBD1 (5 bases). The CDR3 is CASSPGGWGSTDTQYF. CDR3 nucleotide sequence: TGTGCCAGCTCACCAGGTGGTTGGGGCAGCACAGATACGCAGTATTTT.